This is a list of T cell receptor beta chains from one sample in a study of cytomegalovirus exposure and HLA in healthy donors. Data came from immunoSEQ multiplex PCR; TCRdb stores just in-frame clones and leaves some out. The sample includes 250,000 to 350,000 clones, over 70% of them seen just once. The specimen was PBMCs. The receptors derive from a girl aged 2-10 years in good health and CMV-seronegative. CDR3s include the opening cysteine and the closing phenylalanine or tryptophan. A D gene is named only where the DNA matches it firmly. Part of the rows lack a size; the others show once, few, many or a class for expanded clones.

>TRBD1|TRBV6-6|-|TRBJ1-5
TGTGCCAGCAGTTGGAGACAGGGAGGTGGAAATCAGCCCCAGCATTTT
CASSWRQGGGNQPQHF
>-|TRBV10-3|-|TRBJ1-1
TGTGCCATCAGTGCGTACACTGAAGCTTTCTTT
CAISAYTEAFF
>-|TRBV6-5|-|TRBJ1-4
TGTGCCAGCAGGAACAGGGCAACTAATGAAAAACTGTTTTTT
CASRNRATNEKLFF
>TRBD2|TRBV2|-|TRBJ2-1
TGTGCCAGCAGGCCTGCGGGGGAGTATGAGCAGTTCTTC
CASRPAGEYEQFF
>-|TRBV4-1|-|TRBJ2-5
TGCGCCAGCAGCCAAGCCTGGATCAGGGCAGCCCAACAAGAGACCCAGTACTTC
CASSQAWIRAAQQETQYF
>-|TRBV30|-|TRBJ2-3
TGTGCCTGGAGTAGAAATAGCGGAGTAACAGATACGCAGTATTTT
CAWSRNSGVTDTQYF
>TRBD2|TRBV27|-|TRBJ2-1
TGTGCCAGCAGTTCCCACCCTAGCGGGACATACAATGAGCAGTTCTTC
CASSSHPSGTYNEQFF
>-|TRBV9|once|TRBJ1-1
TGTGCCAGCAGCGTAGGGGGCGGCGTGAACACTGAAGCTTTCTTT
CASSVGGGVNTEAFF
>-|TRBV28|-|TRBJ2-1
TGTGCCAGCAGTTTCGCGCGGAGGCACGACAATGAGCAGTTCTTC
CASSFARRHDNEQFF
>-|TRBV4-1|-|TRBJ2-7
TGCGCCAGCAGCCCCCGACCCGTTGGAGGGGAGCAGTACTTC
CASSPRPVGGEQYF
>-|TRBV5-1|-|TRBJ2-7
TGCGCCAGCAGCTCCAACGGTCCCTACGAGCAGTACTTC
CASSSNGPYEQYF
>-|TRBV18|-|TRBJ2-3
TGTGCCAGCTCACCGTCGGCGGGACGCACAGATACGCAGTATTTT
CASSPSAGRTDTQYF
>TRBD2|TRBV5-1|-|TRBJ2-3
TGCGCCAGCAGCCTTGCCGTCCGACTAGCGGACACAGATACGCAGTATTTT
CASSLAVRLADTDTQYF
>TRBD1|TRBV18|once|TRBJ2-7
TGTGCTAGCTCACCCAATGACCGGACAGGGGGACCCTACGAGCAGTACTTC
CASSPNDRTGGPYEQYF
>-|TRBV18|once|TRBJ1-2
TGTGCCAGCTCACCACGGGGGGGAACGTTCTATGGCTACACCTTC
CASSPRGGTFYGYTF
>-|TRBV6-1|-|TRBJ2-1
TGTGCCAGCAGTGAATGGGGCGGGAATGACAATGAGCAGTTCTTC
CASSEWGGNDNEQFF
>-|TRBV5-1|-|TRBJ2-7
TGCGCCAGCGGAATGGGGTTGAGGGGGTCCTTTTCGAGCGAGCAGTACTTC
CASGMGLRGSFSSEQYF
>-|TRBV5-5|-|TRBJ2-7
TGTGCCAGCAGCTTGGCCACCGAAAACGGACAGCTCTACGAGCAGTACTTC
CASSLATENGQLYEQYF
>TRBD1|TRBV7-9|-|TRBJ2-7
TGTGCCAGCAGCCCCGTGCGGTCCGTGCAGGGGGCTTCGTACGAGCAGTACTTC
CASSPVRSVQGASYEQYF
>TRBD1|TRBV30|-|TRBJ2-3
TGTGCCACCGGACAGGGTGGGTCAGATACGCAGTATTTT
CATGQGGSDTQYF
>-|TRBV4-1|few|TRBJ2-2
TGCGCCAGCAGCCAAGATTTCAGGGTATCGAACACCGGGGAGCTGTTTTTT
CASSQDFRVSNTGELFF
>-|TRBV4-1|-|TRBJ1-4
TGCGCCAGCAGCCAAATAGAGGGAGGGTTTGAAAAACTGTTTTTT
CASSQIEGGFEKLFF
>-|TRBV7-6|-|TRBJ2-5
TGTGCCAGCAGCTTACTTATAGGGGGAAGTGGGACCCAGTACTTC
CASSLLIGGSGTQYF
>-|TRBV27|-|TRBJ1-4
TGTGCCAGCAGTTTATTGCCCAGTCTTGAAAAACTGTTTTTT
CASSLLPSLEKLFF
>-|TRBV6-5|-|TRBJ2-7
TGTGCCAGCAGTTACTTGCACAGCTCCTACGAGCAGTACTTC
CASSYLHSSYEQYF
>-|TRBV5-1|-|TRBJ2-1
TGCGCCAGCAGCTTGGAAGGTAGGGGGGGGAATGAGCAGTTCTTC
CASSLEGRGGNEQFF
>-|TRBV18|-|TRBJ1-2
TGTGCCAGCTCACCACCCACAGGGATGAAGATTTATGGCTACACCTTC
CASSPPTGMKIYGYTF
>-|TRBV7-6|-|TRBJ2-1
TGTGCCAGCAGCTTAGGGTCCCCCTATCCGGGAGATTTAATTTATGAGCAGTTCTTC
CASSLGSPYPGDLIYEQFF
>TRBD2|TRBV5-1|few|TRBJ2-3
TGCGCCAGCAGTTCCCTAGCGGGCACCAAGGGAGATACGCAGTATTTT
CASSSLAGTKGDTQYF
>TRBD2|TRBV6-1|-|TRBJ2-7
TGTGCCAGCAGTGAAAGAGTTAGCGGGAGCTCCTACGAGCAGTACTTC
CASSERVSGSSYEQYF
>TRBD1|TRBV4-1|-|TRBJ1-1
TGCGCCAGCAGCCGCAACCTCCGGACAGGGGGGACGTATGAAGCTTTCTTT
CASSRNLRTGGTYEAFF
>TRBD1|TRBV28|-|TRBJ1-5
TGTGCCAGCAGCTACAGGGGGTCGGGTCAGCCCCAGCATTTT
CASSYRGSGQPQHF
>-|TRBV28|-|TRBJ1-1
TGTGCCAGCAGTCCTTCCGGGACAAGGAACACTGAAGCTTTCTTT
CASSPSGTRNTEAFF
>-|TRBV10-1|-|TRBJ1-3
TGCGCCAGCAGTGAGTCGGGAGACGGGCGCTCTGGAAACACCATATATTTT
CASSESGDGRSGNTIYF
>-|TRBV2|-|TRBJ2-1
TGTGCCAGCAGTGCTCAGGAGCAGTCTGTCAAGCGGGCCTACTACAATGAGCAGTTCTTC
CASSAQEQSVKRAYYNEQFF
>-|TRBV7-2|-|TRBJ1-1
TGTGCCAGCAGCTTAGTCGGCAGGGGTGGTATGAACACTGAAGCTTTCTTT
CASSLVGRGGMNTEAFF
>TRBD2|TRBV6-1|few|TRBJ2-3
TGTGCCAGCAGTGGAGGGACTAGCGGGGATGATACGCAGTATTTT
CASSGGTSGDDTQYF
>-|TRBV5-4|-|TRBJ2-5
TGTGCCAGCAGCTTACACCTCCAAGAGACCCAGTACTTC
CASSLHLQETQYF